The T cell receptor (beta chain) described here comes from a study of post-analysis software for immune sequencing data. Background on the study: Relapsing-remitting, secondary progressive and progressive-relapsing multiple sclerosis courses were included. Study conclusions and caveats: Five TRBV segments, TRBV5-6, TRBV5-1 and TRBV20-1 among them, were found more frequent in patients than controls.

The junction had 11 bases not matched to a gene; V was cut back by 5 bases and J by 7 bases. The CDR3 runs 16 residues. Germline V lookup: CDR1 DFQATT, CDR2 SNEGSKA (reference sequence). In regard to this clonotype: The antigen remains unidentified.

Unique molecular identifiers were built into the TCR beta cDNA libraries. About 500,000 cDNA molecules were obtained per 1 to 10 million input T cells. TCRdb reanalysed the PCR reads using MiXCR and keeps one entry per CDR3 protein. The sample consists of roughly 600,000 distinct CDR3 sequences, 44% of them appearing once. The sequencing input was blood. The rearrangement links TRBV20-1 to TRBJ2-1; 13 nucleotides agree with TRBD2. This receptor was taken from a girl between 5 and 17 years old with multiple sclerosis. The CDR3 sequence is CSAERPGLAGPNEQFF. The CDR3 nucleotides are TGCAGTGCTGAGAGGCCGGGACTAGCGGGACCGAATGAGCAGTTCTTC.